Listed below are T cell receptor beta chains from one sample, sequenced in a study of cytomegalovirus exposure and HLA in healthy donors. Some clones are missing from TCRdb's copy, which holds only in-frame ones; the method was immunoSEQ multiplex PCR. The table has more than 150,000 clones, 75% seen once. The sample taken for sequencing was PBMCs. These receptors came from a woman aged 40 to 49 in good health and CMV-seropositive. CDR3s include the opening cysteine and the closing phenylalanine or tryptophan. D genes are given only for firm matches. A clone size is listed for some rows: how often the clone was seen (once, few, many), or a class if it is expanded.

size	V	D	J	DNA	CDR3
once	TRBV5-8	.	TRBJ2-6	TGTGCCAGCAGCTTGTACACCTTCTCTGGGGCCAACGTCCTGACTTTC	CASSLYTFSGANVLTF
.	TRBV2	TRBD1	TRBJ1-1	TGTGCCAGCACCCAGGGGGAACCCACTGAAGCTTTCTTT	CASTQGEPTEAFF
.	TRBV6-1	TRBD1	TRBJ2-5	TGTGCCAGCAGTACAGACAGGGGACATGTGGAGACCCAGTACTTC	CASSTDRGHVETQYF
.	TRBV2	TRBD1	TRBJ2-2	TGTGCCAGCAGGAGGGACAGCACCGGGGAGCTGTTTTTT	CASRRDSTGELFF
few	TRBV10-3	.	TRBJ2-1	TGTGCCATCAGTAGGGAGGACCCTCTCGCCGATCAGTTCTTC	CAISREDPLADQFF
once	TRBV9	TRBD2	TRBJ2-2	TGTGCCAGCAGCGTAATGCCGGGTGGGACTAGCGGGAGATACACCGGGGAGCTGTTTTTT	CASSVMPGGTSGRYTGELFF
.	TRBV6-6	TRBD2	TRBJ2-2	TGTGCCAGCACCCCTAGCGGGATGAACACCGGGGAGCTGTTTTTT	CASTPSGMNTGELFF
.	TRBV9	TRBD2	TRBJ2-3	TGTGCCAGCAGCGTCGATCGAAACCGTCCGTTCGGAGCGGGAGCATGGGATACGCAGTATTTT	CASSVDRNRPFGAGAWDTQYF
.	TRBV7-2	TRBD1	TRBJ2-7	TGTGCCAGCAGCGCCACCGGGACAGGTTCCTACGAGCAGTACTTC	CASSATGTGSYEQYF
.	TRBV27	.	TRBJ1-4	TGTGCCAGCAGTCCACAGGGCATCGTACCTAATGAAAAACTGTTTTTT	CASSPQGIVPNEKLFF
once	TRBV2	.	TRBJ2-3	TGTGCCAGCAGTCCGACTACCCCCACGGGAGATACGCAGTATTTT	CASSPTTPTGDTQYF
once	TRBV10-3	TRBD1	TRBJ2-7	TGTGCCATCAGTCTAGGGGGGGGACAGGGGAGATACGAGCAGTACTTC	CAISLGGGQGRYEQYF
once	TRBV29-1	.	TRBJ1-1	TGCAGCGTCGCCCGGACAGACGAAGCTTTCTTT	CSVARTDEAFF
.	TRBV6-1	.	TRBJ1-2	TGTGCCAGCAGTGAAGCATACAGGTCCCTGGGCGGCTACACCTTC	CASSEAYRSLGGYTF
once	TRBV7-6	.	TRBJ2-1	TGTGCCAGCAGCTTCGGGAGTGACGCCAATGAGCAGTTCTTC	CASSFGSDANEQFF
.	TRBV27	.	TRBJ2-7	TGTGCCAGCAGTTTAGGGGACAACTACGAGCAGTACTTC	CASSLGDNYEQYF
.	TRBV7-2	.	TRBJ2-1	TGTGCCAGCAGCGCTGGCGGAGGCAGCTACAATGAGCAGTTCTTC	CASSAGGGSYNEQFF
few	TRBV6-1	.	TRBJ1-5	TGTGCCAGCAAGGAGGACCTCCGCAATCAGCCCCAGCATTTT	CASKEDLRNQPQHF
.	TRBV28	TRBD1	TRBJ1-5	TGTGCCAGCAGTTTTCACAGGGGGGGTAGTCAGCCCCAGCATTTT	CASSFHRGGSQPQHF
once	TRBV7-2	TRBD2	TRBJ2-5	TGTGCCAGCAGCAAAAGTCTAGCGGAAGAGACCCAGTACTTC	CASSKSLAEETQYF
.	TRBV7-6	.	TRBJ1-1	TGTGCCAGCAGCTTAGTGTCAGGGAACACTGAAGCTTTCTTT	CASSLVSGNTEAFF
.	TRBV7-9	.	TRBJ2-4	TGTGCCAGCAGTTTTGGCAGTTCGGGGGAGAACATTCAGTACTTC	CASSFGSSGENIQYF
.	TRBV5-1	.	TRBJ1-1	TGCGCCAGCAGCATTCAGGGGAACACTGAAGCTTTCTTT	CASSIQGNTEAFF
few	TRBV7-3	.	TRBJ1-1	TGTGCCAGCAGCTCTGCCCCGGGACAAAGCACTGAAGCTTTCTTT	CASSSAPGQSTEAFF
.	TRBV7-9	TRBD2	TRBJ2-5	TGTGCCAGCGAGCGGGAGGGCTCCTGGCAAGAGACCCAGTACTTC	CASEREGSWQETQYF
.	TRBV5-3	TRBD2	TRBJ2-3	TGTGCCAGAAGGCTCCCCGGGGGGGAAACGCAGTATTTT	CARRLPGGETQYF
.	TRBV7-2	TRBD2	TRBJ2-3	TGTGCCAGCAGCTTAGTCGGGGGGGGGACAGATACGCAGTATTTT	CASSLVGGGTDTQYF
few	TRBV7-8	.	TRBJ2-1	TGTGCCAGCAGCTCCCTAATCTTACAGTCCTCCTACAATGAGCAGTTCTTC	CASSSLILQSSYNEQFF
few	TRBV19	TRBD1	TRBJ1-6	TGTGCCAGTAGTACCGGACAGGGGATTTCACCCCTCCACTTT	CASSTGQGISPLHF
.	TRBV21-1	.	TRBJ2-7	TGTGCCAGCAGCCTAAAGACCAGGACAGGGTGGTACGAGCAGTACTTC	CASSLKTRTGWYEQYF
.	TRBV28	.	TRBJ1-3	TGTGCCAGCAGTCCCTCAAACCCCCGGGGGTTAAACACCATATATTTT	CASSPSNPRGLNTIYF
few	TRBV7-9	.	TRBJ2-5	TGTGCCAGCAGCTTAGCAAGACAGGCCCCGTACTTC	CASSLARQAPYF
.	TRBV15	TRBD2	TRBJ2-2	TGTGCCACCAGCAGAGGAGGGGTTGCTAGCGGTAACACCGGGGAGCTGTTTTTT	CATSRGGVASGNTGELFF
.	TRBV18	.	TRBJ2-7	TGTGCCAGCTCACCAAGGGGCGACTACGAGCAGTACTTC	CASSPRGDYEQYF
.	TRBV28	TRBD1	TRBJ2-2	TGTGCCAGCAAAACAGGGGGCACCGGGGAGCTGTTTTTT	CASKTGGTGELFF
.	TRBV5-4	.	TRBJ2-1	TGTGCCAGCAGCTTTCAGGGTTACAATGAGCAGTTCTTC	CASSFQGYNEQFF
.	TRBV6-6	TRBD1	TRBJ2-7	TGTGCCAGCAGTCCCCGGACAGGGGCGACCTACGAGCAGTACTTC	CASSPRTGATYEQYF
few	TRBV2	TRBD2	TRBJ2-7	TGTGCCAGCAGTGAAGGGTCTAGCGGGGGGTACGAGCAGTACTTC	CASSEGSSGGYEQYF
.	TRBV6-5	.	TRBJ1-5	TGTGCCAGCAGTCCCCAAGAACTTAGCAATCAGCCCCAGCATTTT	CASSPQELSNQPQHF
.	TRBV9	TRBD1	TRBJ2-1	TGTGCCAGCAGCCTAGGACAGGGGGCCTACAATGAGCAGTTCTTC	CASSLGQGAYNEQFF
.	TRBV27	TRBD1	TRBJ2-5	TGTGCCAGCAGTTTATCAGTCGCACAGGGGGGGACCCAGTACTTC	CASSLSVAQGGTQYF
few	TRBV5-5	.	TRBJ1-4	TGTGCCAGCAGCGGGTGGGGGGGACGTAATGAAAAACTGTTTTTT	CASSGWGGRNEKLFF
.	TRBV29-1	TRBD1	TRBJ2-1	TGCAGCGTTGAAGTCCCGGGACAGGGTCTCTTC	CSVEVPGQGLF
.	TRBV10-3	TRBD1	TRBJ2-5	TGTGCCATCAGCCCACAGGGGTCCCAAGAGACCCAGTACTTC	CAISPQGSQETQYF
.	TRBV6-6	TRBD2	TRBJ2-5	TGTGCCAGCAGTTACAACGGGGGGCAAGAGACCCAGTACTTC	CASSYNGGQETQYF
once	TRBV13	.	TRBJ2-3	TGTGCCAGCAGCGACGCCGGGAAGTCTGATACGCAGTATTTT	CASSDAGKSDTQYF
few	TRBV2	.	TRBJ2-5	TGTGCCAGCAGTACAGGGGAGACCCAGTACTTC	CASSTGETQYF
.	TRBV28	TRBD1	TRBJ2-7	TGTGCCAGCAGACTTAGGACAGGGCAATCCTACGAGCAGTACTTC	CASRLRTGQSYEQYF
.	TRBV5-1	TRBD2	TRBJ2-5	TGCGCCAGCAGCTTGGGGCCGACTAGCGGGACCTTAGAGACCCAGTACTTC	CASSLGPTSGTLETQYF
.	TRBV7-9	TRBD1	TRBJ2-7	TGTTCCAGCAGCCCTGACCGGGACAGGGTTGATGAGCAGTACTTC	CSSSPDRDRVDEQYF
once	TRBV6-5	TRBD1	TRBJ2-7	TGTGCCAGCACTCCCCCGGGACAGGGCTACGAGCAGTACTTC	CASTPPGQGYEQYF
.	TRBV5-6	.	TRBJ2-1	TGTGCCAGCAGCTGGGGCAACGATGAGCAGTTCTTC	CASSWGNDEQFF
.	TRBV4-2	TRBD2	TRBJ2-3	TGTGCCAGCAGCCATCGATTAGCGGGAGAGGGGGATACGCAGTATTTT	CASSHRLAGEGDTQYF
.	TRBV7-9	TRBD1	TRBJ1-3	TGTTCCAGCAGCGAAGGACAGGGGAGCTCTGGAAACACCATATATTTT	CSSSEGQGSSGNTIYF
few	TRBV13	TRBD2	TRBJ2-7	TGTGCCAGCAGGGAGGGACTAGCGGCCTCCTACGAGCAGTACTTC	CASREGLAASYEQYF
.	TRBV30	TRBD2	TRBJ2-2	TGTGCCTGGACCATGGGGGGGGCCGGGGAGCTGTTTTTT	CAWTMGGAGELFF
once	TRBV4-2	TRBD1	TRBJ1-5	TGTGCCAGCAGCCAAGCTGGCAGGGGGCTGAGTCAGCCCCAGCATTTT	CASSQAGRGLSQPQHF